The T cell receptor (beta chain) under discussion was sequenced for a study of somatic mutations in cytotoxic T cells in rheumatoid arthritis. The study, taken as a whole, reports: Rheumatoid arthritis patients showed slight TRBV07 underrepresentation, and this was not adjusted for multiple comparisons. Among approximately 60 patients, 8 showed a largest CD8+ clone that surpassed 20% of CD8+ cells. In rheumatoid arthritis patients, unlike healthy controls, CD8+ clonality rose with age.

The CDR3 is 15 amino acids. Per the germline V gene, CDR1 is LGHNA and CDR2 is YNFKEQ. The trim removed 1 base at V and 9 bases at J, leaving 6 bases unmatched. Assay: immunoSEQ multiplex PCR; the TCRdb copy retains only in-frame clones and omits some. The sample comprises 5,500 to 6,500 clones, less than 75% of which are singletons, and roughly 37% rests with the top ten. This clone showed up just a few times. Its cognate antigen is unknown. This clonotype was sampled from a woman in her forties or fifties in good health. The specimen sequenced was CD8+ T cells sorted from blood. The chain employs TRBV4-2 and TRBJ1-6, with 7 bases matching TRBD1. The CDR3 reads CASSQATGRFSPLHF. CDR3 DNA sequence: TGTGCCAGCAGCCAAGCGACAGGGAGATTTTCACCCCTCCACTTT.